This T cell receptor (beta chain) was found in a study of T cell changes during pregnancy in multiple sclerosis. Produced via immunoSEQ multiplex PCR; TCRdb's table is partial and in-frame only. The table records approximately 20,000 clones, about 90% of them present only once. This clone was counted once. Sequencing was performed on CD8+ T cells from peripheral blood mononuclear cells, taken after pregnancy. The sequence was obtained from a female donor in good health, enrolled as a control in a pregnancy study.

CDR3 DNA sequence: TGCGCCAGCAGCGAATTTTGGTCTGGGACTGGCCAGCCCCAGCATTTT. Its translation is CASSEFWSGTGQPQHF. The J gene is TRBJ1-5, the V gene TRBV4-1, with D perhaps TRBD1 (5 bases). CDR3 length equals 16 residues. V was trimmed by 5 bases and J by 7 bases, leaving 21 bases between them. Germline CDR1 MGHRA, CDR2 YSYEKL.